This T cell receptor beta chain was documented in a study of control samples from healthy donors and cancer patients. Trimming took 2 bases from V and 0 from J, leaving 9 bases between them. The CDR3 is 16 amino acids. Germline CDR1 KGHDR, CDR2 SFDVKD. Clones were sequenced by immunoSEQ multiplex PCR, and TCRdb holds only the in-frame ones, with some missing. The sample carries some 150,000 clones, about nine tenths recorded once. The clonotype comes from a man under 40 in good health. The sample was blood. The J gene is TRBJ2-2, the V gene TRBV24-1; the D is unclear. The CDR3 here is CATSDSRAPNTGELFF. The CDR3 nucleotides read TGTGCCACCAGTGATTCCCGGGCTCCGAACACCGGGGAGCTGTTTTTT.